The clone carrying this TCR beta chain showed up just a few times. Its target is unknown. The germline V gene encodes CDR1 MNHNS and CDR2 SASEGT. There are 13 residues in the CDR3. The germline V and J ends were trimmed by 0 bases and 11 bases, with 11 bases remaining between them. These data come from a study of T cells after yellow fever vaccination. Using its own MiXCR run on the 5' RACE reads, TCRdb lists one record per CDR3 protein. Of some 600,000 distinct CDR3 sequences listed, around 16% are singletons. Points from the study as a whole: Abundant clonotypes from the bulk population could contaminate FACS-sorted repertoires.

The chain recombines TRBV6-1 with TRBJ2-1; D unresolved. The TCR sequence derives from a man in his late teens or twenties who received the YFV17D yellow fever vaccine. The sequenced sample was PBMCs, obtained 4 to 6 days after the first yellow fever vaccination. CDR3 nucleotides: TGTGCCAGCAGTGAAGCGCCCCTGACGAAGCAGTTCTTC. Residues: CASSEAPLTKQFF.